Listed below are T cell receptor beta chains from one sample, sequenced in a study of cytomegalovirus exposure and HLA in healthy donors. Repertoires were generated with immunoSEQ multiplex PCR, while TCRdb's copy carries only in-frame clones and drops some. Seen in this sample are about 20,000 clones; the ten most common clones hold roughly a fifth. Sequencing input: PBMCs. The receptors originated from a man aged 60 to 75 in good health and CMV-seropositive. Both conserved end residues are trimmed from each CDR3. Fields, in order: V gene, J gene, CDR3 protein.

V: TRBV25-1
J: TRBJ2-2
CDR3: ASHGQMNTGELF

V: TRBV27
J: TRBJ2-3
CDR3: ASSPGQLDTQY

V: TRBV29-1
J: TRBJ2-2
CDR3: SVVIASGRNTGELF

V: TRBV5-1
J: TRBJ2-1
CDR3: ASSSTSGRGSEQF

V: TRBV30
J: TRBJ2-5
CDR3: ACHPRGYQETQY

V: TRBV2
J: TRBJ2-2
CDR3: ASSPLQGAAGELF

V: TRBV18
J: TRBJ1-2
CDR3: ASSQQGGQYGYT

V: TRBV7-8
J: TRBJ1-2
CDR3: ASSVTGHDRGWNYGYT

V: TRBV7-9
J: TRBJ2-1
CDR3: ASSPGLAGGEQF

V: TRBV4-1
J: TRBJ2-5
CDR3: ASSPGTSGSRRGETQY

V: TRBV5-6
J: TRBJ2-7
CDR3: ASSAESEQY

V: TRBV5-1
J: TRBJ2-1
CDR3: ASSLGLARRNYEQF

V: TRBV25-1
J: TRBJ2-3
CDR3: ASGGADTQY

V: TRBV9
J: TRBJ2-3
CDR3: ASGLGPSTQY

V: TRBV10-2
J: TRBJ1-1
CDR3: ASSLKGARMNTEAF

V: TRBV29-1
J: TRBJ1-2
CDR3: SVAGQTPNYGYT

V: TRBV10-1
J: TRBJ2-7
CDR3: ASSDGQGARYEQY

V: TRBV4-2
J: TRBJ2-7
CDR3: ASSQATSGRSYEQY

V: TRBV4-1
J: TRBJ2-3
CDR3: ASSLGQGYTDTQY

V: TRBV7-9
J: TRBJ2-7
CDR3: ASSLARLSYEQY

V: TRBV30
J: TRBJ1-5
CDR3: AGSPGQGVGQPQH

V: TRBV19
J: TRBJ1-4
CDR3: ASNPGPFDEKLF

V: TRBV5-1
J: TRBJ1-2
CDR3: ASSPSDRWEDGYT

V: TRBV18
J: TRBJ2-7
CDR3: ASSPRGDEQY

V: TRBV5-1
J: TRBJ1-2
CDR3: ASSYTGTGDGYT

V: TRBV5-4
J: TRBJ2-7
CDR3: ASRDDRAPYEQY

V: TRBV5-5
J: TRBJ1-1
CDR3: ASSGGDRVII

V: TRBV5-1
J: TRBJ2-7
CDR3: ASSPRDRSYEQY

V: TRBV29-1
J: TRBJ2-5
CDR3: SVRPGGETQY

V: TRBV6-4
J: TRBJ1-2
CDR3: ASSDSGQPLSYT

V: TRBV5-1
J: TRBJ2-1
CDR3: ASSWGGGSGDNEQF

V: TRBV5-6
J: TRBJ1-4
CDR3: ASSPLPATNEKLF

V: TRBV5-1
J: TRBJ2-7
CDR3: ASSLDPNRYEQY

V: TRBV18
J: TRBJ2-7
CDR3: ASSRLDSDEQY

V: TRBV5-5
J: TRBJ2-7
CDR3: ASSRAGGSSYEQY

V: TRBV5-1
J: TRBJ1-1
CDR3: ASSATGGATAGEAF

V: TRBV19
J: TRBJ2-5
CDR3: ASSIPLAGGTQY

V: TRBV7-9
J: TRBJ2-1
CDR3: ASSLGQGSHNEQF

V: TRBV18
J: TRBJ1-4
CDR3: ASSSQQGNEKLF

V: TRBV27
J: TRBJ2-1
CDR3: ARSTYNEQF